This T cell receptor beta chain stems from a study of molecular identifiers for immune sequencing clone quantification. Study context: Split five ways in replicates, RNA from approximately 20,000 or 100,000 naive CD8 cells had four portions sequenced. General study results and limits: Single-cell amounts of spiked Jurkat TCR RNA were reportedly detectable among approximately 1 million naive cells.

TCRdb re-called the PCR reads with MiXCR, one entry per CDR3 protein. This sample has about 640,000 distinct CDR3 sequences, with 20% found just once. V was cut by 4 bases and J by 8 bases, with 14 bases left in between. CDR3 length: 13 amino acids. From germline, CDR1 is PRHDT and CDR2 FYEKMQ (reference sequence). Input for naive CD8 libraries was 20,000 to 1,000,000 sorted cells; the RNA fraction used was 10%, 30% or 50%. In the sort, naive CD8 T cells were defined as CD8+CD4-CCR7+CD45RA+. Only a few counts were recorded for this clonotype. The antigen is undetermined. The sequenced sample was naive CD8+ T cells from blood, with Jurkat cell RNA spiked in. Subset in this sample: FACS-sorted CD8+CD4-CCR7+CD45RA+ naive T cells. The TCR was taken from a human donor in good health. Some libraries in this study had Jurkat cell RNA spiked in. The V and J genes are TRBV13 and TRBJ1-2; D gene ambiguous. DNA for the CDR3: TGTGCCAGCAGCTCCCGGGCAGGCCGGGGCTACACCTTC. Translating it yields CASSSRAGRGYTF. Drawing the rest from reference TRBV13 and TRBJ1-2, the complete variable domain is AAGVIQSPRHLIKEKRETATLKCYPIPRHDTVYWYQQGPGQDPQFLISFYEKMQSDKGSIPDRFSAQQFSDYHSELNMSSLELGDSALYFCASSSRAGRGYTFGSGTRLTVV.